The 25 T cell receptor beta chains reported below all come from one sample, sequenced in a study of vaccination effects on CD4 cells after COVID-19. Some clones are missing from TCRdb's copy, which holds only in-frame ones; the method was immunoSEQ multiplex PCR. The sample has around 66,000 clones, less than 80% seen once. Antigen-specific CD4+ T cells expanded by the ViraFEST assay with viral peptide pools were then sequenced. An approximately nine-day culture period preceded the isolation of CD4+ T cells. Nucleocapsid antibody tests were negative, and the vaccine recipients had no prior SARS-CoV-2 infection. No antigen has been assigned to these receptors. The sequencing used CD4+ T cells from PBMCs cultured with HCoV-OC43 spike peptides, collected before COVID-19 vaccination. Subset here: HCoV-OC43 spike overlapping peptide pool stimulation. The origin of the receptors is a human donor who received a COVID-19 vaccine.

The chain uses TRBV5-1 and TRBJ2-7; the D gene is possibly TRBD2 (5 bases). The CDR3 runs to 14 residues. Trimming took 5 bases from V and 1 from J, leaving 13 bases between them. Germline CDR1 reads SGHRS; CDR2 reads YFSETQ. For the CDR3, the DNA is TGCGCCAGCAGACTAGGAGACGGGTCCTACGAGCAGTACGTC. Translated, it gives CASRLGDGSYEQYV.

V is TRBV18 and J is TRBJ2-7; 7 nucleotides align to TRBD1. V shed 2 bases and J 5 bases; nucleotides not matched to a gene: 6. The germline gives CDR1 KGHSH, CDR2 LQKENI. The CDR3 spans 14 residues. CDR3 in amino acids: CASSPDDRENEQYV. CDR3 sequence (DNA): TGTGCCAGCTCACCAGACGACAGGGAGAACGAGCAGTACGTC.

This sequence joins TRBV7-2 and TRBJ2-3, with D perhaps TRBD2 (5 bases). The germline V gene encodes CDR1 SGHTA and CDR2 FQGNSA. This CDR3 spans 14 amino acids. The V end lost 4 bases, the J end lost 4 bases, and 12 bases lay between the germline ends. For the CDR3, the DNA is TGTGCCAGCAGCTCCTCGGGGTGGGCAGATACGCAGTATTTT. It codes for CASSSSGWADTQYF.

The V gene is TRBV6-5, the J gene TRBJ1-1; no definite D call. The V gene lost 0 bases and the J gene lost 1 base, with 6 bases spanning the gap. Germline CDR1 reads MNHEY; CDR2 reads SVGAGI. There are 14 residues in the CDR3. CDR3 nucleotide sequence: TGTGCCAGCAGTTACTCTCGGGCGAACACTGAAGCTTTCTTT. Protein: CASSYSRANTEAFF.

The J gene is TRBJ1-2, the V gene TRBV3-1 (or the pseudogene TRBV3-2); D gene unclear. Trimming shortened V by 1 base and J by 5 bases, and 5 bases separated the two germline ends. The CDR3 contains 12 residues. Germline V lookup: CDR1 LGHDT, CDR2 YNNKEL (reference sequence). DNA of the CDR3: TGTGCCAGCAGCCAAGGGGAATATGGCTACACCTTC. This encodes CASSQGEYGYTF.

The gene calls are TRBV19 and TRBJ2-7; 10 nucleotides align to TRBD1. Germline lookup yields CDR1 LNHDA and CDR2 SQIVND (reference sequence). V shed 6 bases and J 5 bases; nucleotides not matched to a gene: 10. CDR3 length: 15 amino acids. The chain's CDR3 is CASRILGQGRDEQYV. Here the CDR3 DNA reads TGTGCCAGTAGAATATTGGGACAGGGGCGCGACGAGCAGTACGTC.

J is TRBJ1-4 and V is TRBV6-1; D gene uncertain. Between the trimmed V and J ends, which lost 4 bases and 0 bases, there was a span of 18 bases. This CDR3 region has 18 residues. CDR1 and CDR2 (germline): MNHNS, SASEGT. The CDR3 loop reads CASSVDIESDATNEKLFF. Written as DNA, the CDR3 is TGTGCCAGCAGTGTAGATATCGAGTCAGACGCAACTAATGAAAAACTGTTTTTT.

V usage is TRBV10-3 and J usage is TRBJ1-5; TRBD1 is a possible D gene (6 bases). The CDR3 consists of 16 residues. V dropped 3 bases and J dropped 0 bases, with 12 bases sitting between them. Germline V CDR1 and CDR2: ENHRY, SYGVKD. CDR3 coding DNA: TGTGCCATCAGTGAACAGGGTAGGGGTAGCAATCAGCCCCAGCATTTT. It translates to CAISEQGRGSNQPQHF.

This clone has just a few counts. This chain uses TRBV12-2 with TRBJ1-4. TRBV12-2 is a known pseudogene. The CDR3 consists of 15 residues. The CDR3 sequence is CASRIPSFERGKLFF. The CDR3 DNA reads TGTGCAAGTCGCATTCCAAGTTTTGAGAGGGGAAAACTGTTTTTT.

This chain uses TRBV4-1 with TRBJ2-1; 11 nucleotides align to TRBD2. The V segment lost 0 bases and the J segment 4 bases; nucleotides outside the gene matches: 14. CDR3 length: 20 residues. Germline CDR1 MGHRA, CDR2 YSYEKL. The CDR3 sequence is CASSQEGTSGGPPQYNEQFF. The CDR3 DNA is TGCGCCAGCAGCCAAGAAGGTACTAGCGGGGGCCCACCACAATACAATGAGCAGTTCTTC.

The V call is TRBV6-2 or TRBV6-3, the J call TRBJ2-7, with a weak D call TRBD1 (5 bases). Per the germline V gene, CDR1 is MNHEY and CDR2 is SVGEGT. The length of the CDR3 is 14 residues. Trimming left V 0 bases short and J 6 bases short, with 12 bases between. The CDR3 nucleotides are TGTGCCAGCAGTTACTCGAGTAAAGGGGTCGAGCAGTACGTC. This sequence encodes CASSYSSKGVEQYV.

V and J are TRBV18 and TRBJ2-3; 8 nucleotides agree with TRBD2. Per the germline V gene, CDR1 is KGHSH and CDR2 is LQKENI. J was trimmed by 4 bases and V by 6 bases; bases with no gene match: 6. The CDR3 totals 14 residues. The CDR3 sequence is CASSSGLAPDTQYF. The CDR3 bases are TGTGCCAGCTCGTCAGGACTAGCTCCAGATACGCAGTATTTT.

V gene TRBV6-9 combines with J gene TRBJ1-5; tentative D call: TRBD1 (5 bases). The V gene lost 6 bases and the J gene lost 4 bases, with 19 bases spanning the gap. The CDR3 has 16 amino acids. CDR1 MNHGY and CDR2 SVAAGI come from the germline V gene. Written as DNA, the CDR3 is TGTGCCAGCAGGAAGGGACCCGACTTGCGGAATCAGCCCCAGCATTTT. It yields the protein CASRKGPDLRNQPQHF.

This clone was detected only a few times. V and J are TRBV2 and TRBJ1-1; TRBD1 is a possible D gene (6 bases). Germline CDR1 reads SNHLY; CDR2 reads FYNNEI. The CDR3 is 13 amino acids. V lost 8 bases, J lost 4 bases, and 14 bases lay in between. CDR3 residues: CASAKGGTTEAFF. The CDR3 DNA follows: TGTGCCAGCGCAAAAGGGGGAACCACTGAAGCTTTCTTT.

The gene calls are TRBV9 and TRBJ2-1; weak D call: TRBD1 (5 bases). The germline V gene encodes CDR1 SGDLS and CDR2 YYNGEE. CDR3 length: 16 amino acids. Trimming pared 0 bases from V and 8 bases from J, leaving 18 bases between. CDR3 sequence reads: CASSVEGINTSDEQFF. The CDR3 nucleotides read TGTGCCAGCAGCGTAGAGGGGATTAACACGTCGGATGAGCAGTTCTTC.

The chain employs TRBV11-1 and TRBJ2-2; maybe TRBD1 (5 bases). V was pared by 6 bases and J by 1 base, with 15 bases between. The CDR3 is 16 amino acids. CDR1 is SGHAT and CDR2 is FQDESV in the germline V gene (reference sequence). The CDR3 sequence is CASRPTGVGNTGELFF. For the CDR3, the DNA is TGTGCCAGCAGGCCCACAGGAGTAGGGAACACCGGGGAGCTGTTTTTT.

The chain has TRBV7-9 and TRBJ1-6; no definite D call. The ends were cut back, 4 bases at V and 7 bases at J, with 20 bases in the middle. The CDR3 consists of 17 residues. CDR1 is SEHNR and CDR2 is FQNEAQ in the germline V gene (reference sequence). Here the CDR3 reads CASSSPTGGEGNSPLHF. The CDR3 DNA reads TGTGCCAGCAGCTCGCCTACGGGTGGGGAGGGAAATTCACCCCTCCACTTT.

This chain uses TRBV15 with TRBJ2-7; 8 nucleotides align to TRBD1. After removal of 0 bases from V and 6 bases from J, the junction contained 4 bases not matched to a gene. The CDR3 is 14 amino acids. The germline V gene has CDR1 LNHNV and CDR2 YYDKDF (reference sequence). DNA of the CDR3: TGTGCCACCAGCAGAGAACCCACAGGGGGCGAGCAGTACGTC. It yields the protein CATSREPTGGEQYV.

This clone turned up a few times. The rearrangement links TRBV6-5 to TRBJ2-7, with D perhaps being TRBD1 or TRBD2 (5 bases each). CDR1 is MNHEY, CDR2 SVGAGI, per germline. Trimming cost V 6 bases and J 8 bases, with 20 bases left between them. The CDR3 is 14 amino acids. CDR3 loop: CASSTGTLFGQQYV. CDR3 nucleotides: TGTGCCAGCAGCACCGGGACGCTTTTCGGGCAGCAGTACGTC.

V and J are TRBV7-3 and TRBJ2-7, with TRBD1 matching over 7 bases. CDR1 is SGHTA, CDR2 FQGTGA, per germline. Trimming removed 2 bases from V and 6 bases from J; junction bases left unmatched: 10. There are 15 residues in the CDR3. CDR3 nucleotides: TGTGCCAGCAGCTTAGACCTGATGGACAGGAGCGAGCAGTACGTC. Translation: CASSLDLMDRSEQYV.

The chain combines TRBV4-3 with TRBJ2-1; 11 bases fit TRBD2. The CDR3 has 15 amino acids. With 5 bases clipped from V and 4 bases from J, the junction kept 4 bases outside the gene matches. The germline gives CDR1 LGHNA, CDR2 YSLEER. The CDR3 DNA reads TGCGCCAGCAGCGATAGCGGGGGGGGTTACAATGAGCAGTTCTTC. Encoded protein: CASSDSGGGYNEQFF.

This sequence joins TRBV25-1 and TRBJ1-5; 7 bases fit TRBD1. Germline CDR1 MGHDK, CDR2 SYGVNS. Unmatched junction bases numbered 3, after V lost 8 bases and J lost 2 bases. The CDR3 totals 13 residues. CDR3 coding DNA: TGTGCCAGCGGACAGGTGGGCAATCAGCCCCAGCATTTT. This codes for CASGQVGNQPQHF.

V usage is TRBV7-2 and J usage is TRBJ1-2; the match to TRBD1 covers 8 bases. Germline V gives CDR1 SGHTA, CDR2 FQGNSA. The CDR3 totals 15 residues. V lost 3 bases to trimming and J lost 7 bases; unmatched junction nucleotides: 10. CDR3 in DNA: TGTGCCAGCAGCTTGGACAGGGCAATGGGTATTGGCTACACCTTC. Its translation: CASSLDRAMGIGYTF.

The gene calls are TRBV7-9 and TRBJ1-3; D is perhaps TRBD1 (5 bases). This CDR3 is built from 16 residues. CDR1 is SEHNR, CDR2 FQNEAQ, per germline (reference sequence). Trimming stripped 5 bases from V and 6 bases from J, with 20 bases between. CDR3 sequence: CASSLRGTLRENTIYF. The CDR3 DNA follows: TGTGCCAGCAGCCTAAGGGGTACCCTTCGGGAAAACACCATATATTTT. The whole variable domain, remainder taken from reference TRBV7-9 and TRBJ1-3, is DTGVSQNPRHKITKRGQNVTFRCDPISEHNRLYWYRQTLGQGPEFLTYFQNEAQLEKSRLLSDRFSAERPKGSFSTLEIQRTEQGDSAMYLCASSLRGTLRENTIYFGEGSWLTVV.

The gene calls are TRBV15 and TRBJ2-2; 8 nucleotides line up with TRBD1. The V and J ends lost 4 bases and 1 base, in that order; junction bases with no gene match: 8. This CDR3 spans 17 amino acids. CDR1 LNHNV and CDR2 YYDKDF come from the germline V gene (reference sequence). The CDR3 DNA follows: TGTGCCACCAGCACGCGTCCCGGGACAGGGAACACCGGGGAGCTGTTTTTT. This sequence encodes CATSTRPGTGNTGELFF.